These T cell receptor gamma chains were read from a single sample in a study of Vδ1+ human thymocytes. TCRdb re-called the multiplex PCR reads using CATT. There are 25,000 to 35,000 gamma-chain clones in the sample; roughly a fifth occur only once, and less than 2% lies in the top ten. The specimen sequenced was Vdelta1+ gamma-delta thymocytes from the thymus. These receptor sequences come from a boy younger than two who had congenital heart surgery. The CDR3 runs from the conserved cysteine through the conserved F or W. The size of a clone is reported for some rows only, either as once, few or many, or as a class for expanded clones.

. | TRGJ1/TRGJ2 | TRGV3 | CATWDGARVYKKLF | TGTGCCACCTGGGACGGCGCACGGGTATATAAGAAACTCTTT
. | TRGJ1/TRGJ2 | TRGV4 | CATWDGPKYKKLF | TGTGCCACCTGGGATGGGCCGAAGTATAAGAAACTCTTT
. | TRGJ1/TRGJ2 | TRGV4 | CATWDGLGYYKKLF | TGTGCCACCTGGGATGGGTTAGGTTATTATAAGAAACTCTTT
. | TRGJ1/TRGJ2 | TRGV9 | CALWEVQVKKLF | TGTGCCTTGTGGGAGGTGCAGGTGAAGAAACTCTTT
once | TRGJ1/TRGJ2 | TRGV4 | CATWDGFRGKNYYKKLF | TGTGCCACCTGGGATGGGTTTCGGGGGAAAAATTATTATAAGAAACTCTTT
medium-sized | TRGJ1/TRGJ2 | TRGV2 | CATWDANYYKKLF | TGTGCCACCTGGGACGCGAATTATTATAAGAAACTCTTT
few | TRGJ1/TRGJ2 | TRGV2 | CATWDGRGYKKLF | TGTGCCACCTGGGATGGGCGCGGTTATAAGAAACTCTTT
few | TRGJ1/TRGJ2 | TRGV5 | CATWDRYKKLF | TGTGCCACCTGGGATAGATATAAAAAACTCTTT
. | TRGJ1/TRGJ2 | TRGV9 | CALWEVRRCYKKLF | TGTGCCTTGTGGGAGGTGCGAAGGTGTTATAAGAAACTCTTT
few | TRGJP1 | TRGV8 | CATWGAGWFKIF | TGTGCCACCTGGGGCGCTGGTTGGTTCAAGATATTT
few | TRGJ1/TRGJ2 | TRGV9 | CALWEGLKKLF | TGTGCCTTGTGGGAGGGTCTCAAGAAACTCTTT
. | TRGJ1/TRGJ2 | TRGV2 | CATWRSNYYNILF | TGTGCCACCTGGCGGTCGAATTATTATAACATTCTCTTT
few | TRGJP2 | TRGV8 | CATWDTRGSDWIKTF | TGTGCCACCTGGGATACCCGAGGTAGTGATTGGATCAAGACGTTT
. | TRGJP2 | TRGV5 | CATWDCSYSSDWIKTF | TGTGCCACCTGGGACTGCTCTTATAGTAGTGATTGGATCAAGACGTTT
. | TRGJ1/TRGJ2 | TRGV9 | CALWEVERQFYYKKLF | TGTGCCTTGTGGGAGGTGGAACGGCAATTTTATTATAAGAAACTCTTT
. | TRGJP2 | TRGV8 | CATWNGSDWIKTF | TGTGCCACCTGGAACGGGAGTGATTGGATCAAGACGTTT
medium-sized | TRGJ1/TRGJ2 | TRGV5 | CATWEGYKKLF | TGTGCCACCTGGGAGGGTTATAAGAAACTCTTT
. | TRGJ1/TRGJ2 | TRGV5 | CATWDRQGYYKKLF | TGTGCCACCTGGGACAGGCAAGGGTATTATAAGAAACTCTTT
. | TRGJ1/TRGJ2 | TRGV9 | CALWGITEKLF | TGTGCCTTGTGGGGGATCACAGAGAAACTCTTT
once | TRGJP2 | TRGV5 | CATWDRQPSDWIKTF | TGTGCCACCTGGGACAGGCAACCTAGTGATTGGATCAAGACGTTT
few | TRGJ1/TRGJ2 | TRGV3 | CATWPTYKKLF | TGTGCCACCTGGCCTACTTATAAGAAACTCTTT
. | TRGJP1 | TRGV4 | CATWARSTGWFKIF | TGTGCCACCTGGGCTAGATCCACTGGTTGGTTCAAGATATTT
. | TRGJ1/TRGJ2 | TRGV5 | CATWDRQDYYKKLF | TGTGCCACCTGGGACAGGCAGGATTATTATAAGAAACTCTTT
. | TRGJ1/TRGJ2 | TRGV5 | CATFLYYKKLF | TGTGCCACCTTCCTTTATTATAAGAAACTCTTT
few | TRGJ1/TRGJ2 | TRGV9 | CALWPRRNYKKLF | TGTGCCTTGTGGCCTCGGAGGAATTATAAGAAACTCTTT
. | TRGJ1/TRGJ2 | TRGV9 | CALWEEIPYYKKLF | TGTGCCTTGTGGGAGGAAATTCCATATTATAAGAAACTCTTT
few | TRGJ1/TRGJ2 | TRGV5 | CATWDRLGYKKLF | TGTGCCACCTGGGACAGGCTGGGTTATAAGAAACTCTTT
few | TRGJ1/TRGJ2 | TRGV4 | CATWESTDPNKKLF | TGTGCCACCTGGGAGTCTACCGACCCGAATAAGAAACTCTTT
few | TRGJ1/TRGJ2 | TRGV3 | CATWDRVRYKKLF | TGTGCCACCTGGGACCGGGTAAGGTATAAGAAACTCTTT
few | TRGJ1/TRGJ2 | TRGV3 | CATWEGWFDYYKKLF | TGTGCCACCTGGGAAGGATGGTTCGATTATTATAAGAAACTCTTT
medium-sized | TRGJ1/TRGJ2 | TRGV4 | CATWDGLNYYKKLF | TGTGCCACCTGGGATGGCCTGAATTATTATAAGAAACTCTTT
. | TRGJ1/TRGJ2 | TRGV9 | CALWELLPDYYKKLF | TGTGCCTTGTGGGAGCTACTTCCAGATTATTATAAGAAACTCTTT
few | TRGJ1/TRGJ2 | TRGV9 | CALWVWDYYKKLF | TGTGCCTTGTGGGTATGGGATTATTATAAGAAACTCTTT
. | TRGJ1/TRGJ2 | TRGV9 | CALWEGRKKLF | TGTGCCTTGTGGGAGGGAAGAAAGAAACTCTTT
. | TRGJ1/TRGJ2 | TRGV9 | CALWEVNKDKKLF | TGTGCCTTGTGGGAGGTGAATAAGGATAAGAAACTCTTT
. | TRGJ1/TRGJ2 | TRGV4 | CATWDSSKKLF | TGTGCCACCTGGGATTCGAGTAAGAAACTCTTT
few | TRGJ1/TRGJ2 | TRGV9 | CALWEGRFKKKLF | TGTGCCTTGTGGGAGGGCCGATTTAAAAAGAAACTCTTT
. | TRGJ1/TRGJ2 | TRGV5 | CATWDSRMGYYKKLF | TGTGCCACCTGGGACAGCCGGATGGGTTATTATAAGAAACTCTTT
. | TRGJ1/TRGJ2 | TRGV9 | CALWEVRFEKLF | TGTGCCTTGTGGGAGGTGCGTTTCGAGAAACTCTTT
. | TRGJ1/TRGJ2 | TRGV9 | CALWEGGIGPKKLF | TGTGCCTTGTGGGAGGGAGGTATAGGCCCGAAAAAACTCTTT
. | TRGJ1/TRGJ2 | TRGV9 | CALWEVRFLRKLF | TGTGCCTTGTGGGAGGTGCGATTTTTGAGGAAACTCTTT
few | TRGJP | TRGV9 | CALWEVRRELGKKIKVF | TGTGCCTTGTGGGAGGTGCGGAGAGAGTTGGGCAAAAAAATCAAGGTATTT
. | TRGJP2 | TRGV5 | CATWVPGVWIKTF | TGTGCCACCTGGGTCCCAGGGGTTTGGATCAAGACGTTT
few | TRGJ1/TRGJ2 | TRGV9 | CALWEEEYYKKLF | TGTGCCTTGTGGGAGGAGGAGTATTATAAGAAACTCTTT
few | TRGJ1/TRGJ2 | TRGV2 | CATVTPYYKKLF | TGTGCCACCGTGACCCCCTATTATAAGAAACTCTTT
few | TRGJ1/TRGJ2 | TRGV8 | CATWDQDYKKLF | TGTGCCACCTGGGATCAAGATTATAAGAAACTCTTT
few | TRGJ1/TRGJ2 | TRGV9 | CALWEGLYKKLF | TGTGCCTTGTGGGAGGGTCTATATAAGAAACTCTTT
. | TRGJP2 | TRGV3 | CATWDKFPPHSSDWIKTF | TGTGCCACCTGGGACAAGTTTCCGCCCCATAGTAGTGATTGGATCAAGACGTTT
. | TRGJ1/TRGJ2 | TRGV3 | CATWFTYYKKLF | TGTGCCACCTGGTTCACTTATTATAAGAAACTCTTT
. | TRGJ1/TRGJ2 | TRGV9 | CALWEERYYKKLF | TGTGCCTTGTGGGAGGAACGTTATTATAAGAAACTCTTT
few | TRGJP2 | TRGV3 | CATWDRPGTVCSDWIKTF | TGTGCCACCTGGGACAGGCCCGGTACGGTTTGTAGTGATTGGATCAAGACGTTT
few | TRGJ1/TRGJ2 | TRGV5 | CATWSPGYKKLF | TGTGCCACCTGGTCCCCTGGTTATAAGAAACTCTTT
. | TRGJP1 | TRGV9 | CALWEVRDTTGWFKIF | TGTGCCTTGTGGGAGGTAAGAGATACCACTGGTTGGTTCAAGATATTT
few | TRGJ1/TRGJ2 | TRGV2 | CATWDPHRYKKLF | TGTGCCACCTGGGACCCCCATCGGTATAAGAAACTCTTT
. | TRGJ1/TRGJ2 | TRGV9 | CALWEGVWNYYKKLF | TGTGCCTTGTGGGAGGGTGTTTGGAATTATTATAAGAAACTCTTT
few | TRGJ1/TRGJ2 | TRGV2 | CATWDGLGYYKKLF | TGTGCCACCTGGGACGGGCTTGGGTATTATAAGAAACTCTTT
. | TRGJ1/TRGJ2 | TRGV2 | CATWDLRNYKKLF | TGTGCCACCTGGGACTTAAGGAATTATAAGAAACTCTTT
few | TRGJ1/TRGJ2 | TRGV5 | CATWGIKENKKLF | TGTGCCACCTGGGGCATCAAAGAGAATAAGAAACTCTTT
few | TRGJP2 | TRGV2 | CATWDADWIKTF | TGTGCCACCTGGGACGCTGATTGGATCAAGACGTTT
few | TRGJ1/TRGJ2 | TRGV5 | CATWDRPFKKLF | TGTGCCACCTGGGACAGGCCGTTTAAGAAACTCTTT